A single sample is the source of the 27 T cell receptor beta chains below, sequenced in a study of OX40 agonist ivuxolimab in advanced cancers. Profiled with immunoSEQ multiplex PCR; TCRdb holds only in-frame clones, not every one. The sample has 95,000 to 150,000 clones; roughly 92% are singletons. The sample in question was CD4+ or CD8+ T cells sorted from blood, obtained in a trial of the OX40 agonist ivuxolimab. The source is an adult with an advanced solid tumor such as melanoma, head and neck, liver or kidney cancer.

The CDR3 loop is CASSARGVNQPQHF. CDR3 nucleotides: TGTGCCAGCAGCGCCAGGGGAGTCAATCAGCCCCAGCATTTT. V gene TRBV27 combines with J gene TRBJ1-5, with D possibly TRBD1 on 6 matching bases. Germline V gives CDR1 MNHEY, CDR2 SMNVEV (reference sequence). This CDR3 spans 14 amino acids. Trimming took off 6 bases at V and 3 bases at J, with 12 bases between the two ends.

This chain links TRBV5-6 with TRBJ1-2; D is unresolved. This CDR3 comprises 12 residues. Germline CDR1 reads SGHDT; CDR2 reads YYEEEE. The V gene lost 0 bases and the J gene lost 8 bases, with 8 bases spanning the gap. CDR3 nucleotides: TGTGCCAGCAGCTTGGACAGCAGCGGCTACACCTTC. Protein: CASSLDSSGYTF.

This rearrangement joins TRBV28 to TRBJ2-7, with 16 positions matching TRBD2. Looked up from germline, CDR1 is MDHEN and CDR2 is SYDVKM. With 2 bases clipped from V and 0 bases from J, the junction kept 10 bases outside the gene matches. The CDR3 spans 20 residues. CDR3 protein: CASSLPPGLAGGPSSYEQYF. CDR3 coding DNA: TGTGCCAGCAGTTTACCTCCGGGACTAGCGGGAGGGCCCTCCTCCTACGAGCAGTACTTC.

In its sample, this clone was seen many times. The CDR3 sequence is CASSLTSGSYEQYF. CDR3 DNA: TGTGCCAGCAGCTTAACTAGCGGGAGTTACGAGCAGTACTTC. The chain carries TRBV7-9 and TRBJ2-7; 11 bases are shared with TRBD2. Germline V gives CDR1 SEHNR, CDR2 FQNEAQ (reference sequence). The CDR3 totals 14 residues. V trimming: 2 bases; J trimming: 4 bases; junction bases outside the gene matches: 1.

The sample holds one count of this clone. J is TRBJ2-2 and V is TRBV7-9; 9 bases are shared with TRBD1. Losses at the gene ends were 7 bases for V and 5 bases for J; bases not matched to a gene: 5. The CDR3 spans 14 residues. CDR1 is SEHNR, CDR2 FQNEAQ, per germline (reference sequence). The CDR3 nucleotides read TGTGCCAGCACCCGACAGGGGGTTACCGGGGAGCTGTTTTTT. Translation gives CASTRQGVTGELFF.

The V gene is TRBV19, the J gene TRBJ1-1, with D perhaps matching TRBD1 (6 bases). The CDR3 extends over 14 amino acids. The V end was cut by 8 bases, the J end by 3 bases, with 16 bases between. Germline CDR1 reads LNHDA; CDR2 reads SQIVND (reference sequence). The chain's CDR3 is CASGPGAIYTEAFF. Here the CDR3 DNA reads TGTGCCAGTGGACCAGGGGCTATATACACTGAAGCTTTCTTT.

The CDR3 region has the DNA TGCGCCAGCTCCTCCGGGAAGCCCACAGATACGCAGTATTTT. Translation: CASSSGKPTDTQYF. The V gene is TRBV5-1, the J gene TRBJ2-3, with D perhaps TRBD2 (5 bases). Trimming pared 7 bases from V and 2 bases from J, leaving 14 bases between. Germline V gene data show CDR1 as SGHRS and CDR2 as YFSETQ. The CDR3 runs to 14 residues.

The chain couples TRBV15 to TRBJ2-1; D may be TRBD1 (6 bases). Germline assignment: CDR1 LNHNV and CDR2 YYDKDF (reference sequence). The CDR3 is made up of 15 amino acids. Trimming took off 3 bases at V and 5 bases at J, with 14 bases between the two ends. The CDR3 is CATSRGQGGDNEQFF. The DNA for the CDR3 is TGTGCCACCAGCAGGGGACAAGGAGGTGACAATGAGCAGTTCTTC. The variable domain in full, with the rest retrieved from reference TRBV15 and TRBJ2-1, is DAMVIQNPRYQVTQFGKPVTLSCSQTLNHNVMYWYQQKSSQAPKLLFHYYDKDFNNEADTPDNFQSRRPNTSFCFLDIRSPGLGDTAMYLCATSRGQGGDNEQFFGPGTRLTVL.

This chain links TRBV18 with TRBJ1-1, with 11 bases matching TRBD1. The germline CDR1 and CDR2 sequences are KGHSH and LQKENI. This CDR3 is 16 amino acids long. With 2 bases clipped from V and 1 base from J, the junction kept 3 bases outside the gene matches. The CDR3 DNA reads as TGTGCCAGCTCACCAACTGGGACAGGGGGGAACACTGAAGCTTTCTTT. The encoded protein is CASSPTGTGGNTEAFF.

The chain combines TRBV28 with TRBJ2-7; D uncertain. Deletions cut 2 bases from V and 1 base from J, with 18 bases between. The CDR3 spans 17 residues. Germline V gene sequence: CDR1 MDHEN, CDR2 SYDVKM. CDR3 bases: TGTGCCAGCAGTTTAGCGTCTGAGACCCGGATATCCTACGAGCAGTACTTC. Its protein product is CASSLASETRISYEQYF.

CDR3 nucleotide sequence: TGTGCCAGCAGCTCGGACGGACCGAATTCACCCCTCCACTTT. This translates into CASSSDGPNSPLHF. This chain joins TRBV7-3 and TRBJ1-6; D call uncertain. Trimming took 4 bases from V and 7 from J, leaving 11 bases between them. This CDR3 has 14 amino acids. Germline CDR1 is SGHTA and CDR2 is FQGTGA. Complete variable domain (other parts from reference TRBV7-3 and TRBJ1-6): GAGVSQTPSNKVTEKGKYVELRCDPISGHTALYWYRQSLGQGPEFLIYFQGTGAADDSGLPNDRFFAVRPEGSVSTLKIQRTERGDSAVYLCASSSDGPNSPLHFGNGTRLTVT.

CDR3 coding DNA: TGTGCCAGTAGCGCTAGCGGAGCCTCCTACGAGCAGTACTTC. It encodes CASSASGASYEQYF. V is TRBV19 and J is TRBJ2-7; 7 nucleotides line up with TRBD2. This CDR3 spans 14 amino acids. CDR1 is LNHDA, CDR2 SQIVND, per germline (reference sequence). Germline trimming cut 6 bases from V and 0 bases from J; bases unmatched to any gene: 5.

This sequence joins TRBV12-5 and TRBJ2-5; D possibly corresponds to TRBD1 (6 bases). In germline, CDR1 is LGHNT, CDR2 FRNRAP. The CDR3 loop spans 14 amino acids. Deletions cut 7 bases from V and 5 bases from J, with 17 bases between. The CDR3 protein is CASALDSARETQYF. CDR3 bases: TGTGCTAGTGCCCTGGACAGTGCTCGGGAGACCCAGTACTTC.

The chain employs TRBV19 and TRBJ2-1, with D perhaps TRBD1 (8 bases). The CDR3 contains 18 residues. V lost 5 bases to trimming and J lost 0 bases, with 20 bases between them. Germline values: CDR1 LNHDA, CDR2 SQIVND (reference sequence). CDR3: CASSSRTGRAASYNEQFF. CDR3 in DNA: TGTGCCAGTAGTTCCCGGACAGGGAGGGCTGCCTCCTACAATGAGCAGTTCTTC.

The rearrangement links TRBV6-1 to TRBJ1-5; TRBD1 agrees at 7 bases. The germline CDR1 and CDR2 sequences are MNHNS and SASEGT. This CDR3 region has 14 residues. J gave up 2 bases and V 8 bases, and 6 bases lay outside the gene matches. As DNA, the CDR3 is TGTGCCAGCGATTTTACAGGGGGCAATCAGCCCCAGCATTTT. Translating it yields CASDFTGGNQPQHF.

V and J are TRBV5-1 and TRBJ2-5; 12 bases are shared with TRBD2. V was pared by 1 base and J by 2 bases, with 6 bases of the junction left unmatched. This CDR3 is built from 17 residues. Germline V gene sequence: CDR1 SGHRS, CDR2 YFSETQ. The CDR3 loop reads CASSLLAGGPGQETQYF. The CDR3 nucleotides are TGCGCCAGCAGCTTGCTAGCGGGAGGGCCAGGGCAAGAGACCCAGTACTTC.

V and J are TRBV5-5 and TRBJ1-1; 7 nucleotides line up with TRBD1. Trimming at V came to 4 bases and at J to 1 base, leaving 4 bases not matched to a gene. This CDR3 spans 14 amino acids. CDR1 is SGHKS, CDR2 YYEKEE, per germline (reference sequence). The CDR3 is CASSLGQANTEAFF. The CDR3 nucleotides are TGTGCCAGCAGCCTCGGACAGGCGAACACTGAAGCTTTCTTT. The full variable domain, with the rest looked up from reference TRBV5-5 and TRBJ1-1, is DAGVTQSPTHLIKTRGQQVTLRCSPISGHKSVSWYQQVLGQGPQFIFQYYEKEERGRGNFPDRFSARQFPNYSSELNVNALLLGDSALYLCASSLGQANTEAFFGQGTRLTVV.

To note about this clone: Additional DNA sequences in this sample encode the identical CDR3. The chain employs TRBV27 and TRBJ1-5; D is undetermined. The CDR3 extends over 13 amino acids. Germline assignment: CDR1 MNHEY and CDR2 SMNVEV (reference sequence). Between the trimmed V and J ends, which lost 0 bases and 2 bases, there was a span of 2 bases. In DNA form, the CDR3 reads TGTGCCAGCAGTTTATCGCGCAATCAGCCCCAGCATTTT. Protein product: CASSLSRNQPQHF.

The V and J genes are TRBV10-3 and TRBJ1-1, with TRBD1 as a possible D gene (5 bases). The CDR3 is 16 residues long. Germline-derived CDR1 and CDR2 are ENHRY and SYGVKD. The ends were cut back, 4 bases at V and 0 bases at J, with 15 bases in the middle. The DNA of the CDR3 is TGTGCCATCAGTGGAGCTGCGGGACGTATGAACACTGAAGCTTTCTTT. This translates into CAISGAAGRMNTEAFF.

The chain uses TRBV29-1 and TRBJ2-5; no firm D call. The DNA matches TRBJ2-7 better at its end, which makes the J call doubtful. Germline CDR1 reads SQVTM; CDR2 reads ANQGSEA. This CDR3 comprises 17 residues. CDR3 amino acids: CSVDNMGAAGSSYEQYF. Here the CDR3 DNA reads TGCAGCGTTGATAATATGGGTGCGGCAGGTTCCTCCTACGAGCAGTACTTC.

In nucleotides, the CDR3 is TGTGCCAGCAGCCCCCCGTTGGGGGAAGGCACAGATACGCAGTATTTT. It codes for CASSPPLGEGTDTQYF. The rearrangement joins TRBV25-1 to TRBJ2-3, with D possibly being TRBD1 or TRBD2 (5 bases each). The CDR3 spans 16 residues. The germline V gene has CDR1 MGHDK and CDR2 SYGVNS. Trimming took off 6 bases at V and 1 base at J, with 17 bases between the two ends.

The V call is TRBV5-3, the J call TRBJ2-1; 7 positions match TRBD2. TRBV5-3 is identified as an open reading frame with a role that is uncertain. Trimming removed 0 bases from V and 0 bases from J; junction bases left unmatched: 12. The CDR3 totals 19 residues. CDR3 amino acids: CARSLATASGTISYNEQFF. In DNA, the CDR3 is TGTGCCAGAAGCTTGGCCACGGCTAGCGGAACCATCTCCTACAATGAGCAGTTCTTC.

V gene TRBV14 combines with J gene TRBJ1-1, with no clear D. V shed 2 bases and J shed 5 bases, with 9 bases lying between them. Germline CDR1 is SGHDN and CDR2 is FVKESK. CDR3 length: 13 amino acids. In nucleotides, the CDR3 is TGTGCCAGCAGCCAAAGCCCACAGACTGAAGCTTTCTTT. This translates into CASSQSPQTEAFF.

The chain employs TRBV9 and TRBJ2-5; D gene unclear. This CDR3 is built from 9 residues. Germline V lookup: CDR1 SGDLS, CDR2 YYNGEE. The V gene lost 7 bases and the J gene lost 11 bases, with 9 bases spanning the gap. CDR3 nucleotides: TGTGCCAGCTGGTTAGAGCAGTACTTC. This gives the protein CASWLEQYF.

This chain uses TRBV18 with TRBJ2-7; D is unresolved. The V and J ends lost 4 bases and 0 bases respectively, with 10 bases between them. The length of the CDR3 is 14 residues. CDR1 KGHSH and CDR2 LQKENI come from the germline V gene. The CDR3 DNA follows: TGTGCCAGCTCACTCGGTCGGAGCTCCTACGAGCAGTACTTC. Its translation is CASSLGRSSYEQYF.

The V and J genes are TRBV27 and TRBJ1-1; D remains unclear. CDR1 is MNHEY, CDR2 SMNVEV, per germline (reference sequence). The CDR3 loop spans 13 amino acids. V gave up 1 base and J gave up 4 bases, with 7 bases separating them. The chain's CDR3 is CASSLFQVTEAFF. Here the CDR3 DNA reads TGTGCCAGCAGTTTATTCCAGGTCACTGAAGCTTTCTTT.

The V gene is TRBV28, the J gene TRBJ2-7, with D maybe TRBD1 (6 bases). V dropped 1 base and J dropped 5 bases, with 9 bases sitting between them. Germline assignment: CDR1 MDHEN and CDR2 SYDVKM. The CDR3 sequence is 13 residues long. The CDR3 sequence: CASSLFRGDEQYF. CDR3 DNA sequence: TGTGCCAGCAGTTTATTCAGGGGCGACGAGCAGTACTTC.